This is a list of T cell receptor beta chains from one sample in a study of CD8 T cells in Susac syndrome. TCRdb independently ran MiXCR on the immunoSEQ multiplex PCR reads; one entry per CDR3 protein. The table records nearly 70,000 distinct CDR3 sequences, approximately 95% of them present only once. The sequenced sample was CD8+ T cells from PBMCs. These receptors all stem from a human donor in good health. The CDR3 runs from the conserved cysteine through the conserved F or W. The D gene is left open where the match is weak. Clone size is not always given. Where it is, it says once, few, many or a class for expanded clones.

NA	NA	TRBV9	TRBJ2-3	TGTGCCAGCAGCGCCCAGGCCCGGGCTGAAGATACGCAGTATTTT	CASSAQARAEDTQYF
NA	NA	TRBV6-6	TRBJ2-1	TGTGCCACCCTGGTTGGGCCGAGGGACAATGAGCAGTTCTTC	CATLVGPRDNEQFF
NA	NA	TRBV29-1	TRBJ1-2	TGCAGCGCTGCTCAGAGCTATGGCTACACCTTC	CSAAQSYGYTF
NA	NA	TRBV6-2/TRBV6-3	TRBJ2-1	TGTGCCAGCAGTTATGGGCAGAACAATGAGCAGTTCTTC	CASSYGQNNEQFF
NA	NA	TRBV13	TRBJ2-5	TGTGCCAGCGCCAGGGACCACCAAGAGACCCAGTACTTC	CASARDHQETQYF
few	NA	TRBV4-3	TRBJ2-2	TGCGCCAGCAGCCAAGATCTGGGCCAGGCAGCTTTCACCGGGGAGCTGTTTTTT	CASSQDLGQAAFTGELFF
NA	NA	TRBV7-2	TRBJ2-3	TGTGCCAGCACCCCGGGACCCTTAGATACGCAGTATTTT	CASTPGPLDTQYF
NA	NA	TRBV28	TRBJ2-4	TGTGCCAGCAGTTCCCCCAGCCATGGGGGCCTAGCCAAAAACATTCAGTACTTC	CASSSPSHGGLAKNIQYF
NA	TRBD2	TRBV6-4	TRBJ2-3	TGTGCCAGCAGTAGGGGGACTAGTACGGTTGATACGCAGTATTTT	CASSRGTSTVDTQYF
NA	TRBD1	TRBV9	TRBJ2-5	TGTGCCAGCACCCCCAAAGGCAGGGGGCAGGAGACCCAGTACTTC	CASTPKGRGQETQYF
NA	NA	TRBV29-1	TRBJ1-1	TGCAGCGTTGAATGGGGCACTGAAGCTTTCTTT	CSVEWGTEAFF
NA	TRBD1	TRBV29-1	TRBJ1-2	TGCAGCGCCGGGACAGCCCGGCTCTCTAACTATGGCTACACCTTC	CSAGTARLSNYGYTF
NA	NA	TRBV4-3	TRBJ2-5	TGCGCCAGCAGCCGAGACGGGGACGTGACCCAGTACTTC	CASSRDGDVTQYF
once	TRBD1	TRBV27	TRBJ2-6	TGTGCCACCCGGGACAGGGACGCTGGGGCCAACGTCCTGACTTTC	CATRDRDAGANVLTF
NA	NA	TRBV5-6	TRBJ1-1	TGTGCCAGCAGCTTGCATCCTAAACAGGCTGAAGCTTTCTTT	CASSLHPKQAEAFF
NA	TRBD1	TRBV5-8	TRBJ2-2	TGTGCCAGCAGCCGCGGACAGGAACTGACGAACACCGGGGAGCTGTTTTTT	CASSRGQELTNTGELFF
NA	TRBD1	TRBV7-9	TRBJ2-1	TGTGCCAGCAGCCCCCGGGACAGTTCCTACAATGAGCAGTTCTTC	CASSPRDSSYNEQFF
NA	NA	TRBV7-9	TRBJ1-1	TGTGCCAGCAGCTTTAGGACAGCTGAAGCTTTCTTT	CASSFRTAEAFF
NA	NA	TRBV28	TRBJ2-6	TGTGCCAGCATGAGACCCTCTGGGGCCAACGTCCTGACTTTC	CASMRPSGANVLTF
NA	TRBD2	TRBV3-1	TRBJ2-1	TGTGCCAGCAGCCAAGACGGGATAGCGGGGGGGGATGATGAGCAGTTCTTC	CASSQDGIAGGDDEQFF
NA	NA	TRBV21-1	TRBJ2-2	TGTGCCAGCAGCAAAGAAGAGAGAGGGACTGCCGGGGAGCTGTTTTTT	CASSKEERGTAGELFF
few	TRBD2	TRBV13	TRBJ2-3	TGTGCCAGCAGTCGCGGGGGGTCCACAGATACGCAGTATTTT	CASSRGGSTDTQYF
NA	NA	TRBV4-2	TRBJ1-1	TGTGCCAGCAGCCAAGGCCCCAGTTCCGAAGCTTTCTTT	CASSQGPSSEAFF
NA	TRBD1	TRBV5-4	TRBJ1-2	TGTGCCAGCAGCCCACACCAGACAGGGCTTTATGGCTACACCTTC	CASSPHQTGLYGYTF
once	NA	TRBV4-3	TRBJ1-1	TGCGCCAGCAGCCAAGATCGGGCGGGGGGCGGTTTCGCTGAAGCTTTCTTT	CASSQDRAGGGFAEAFF
NA	TRBD1	TRBV7-9	TRBJ2-1	TGTGCCAGCAGCCAGACAGGGGGCCCGTACAATGAGCAGTTCTTC	CASSQTGGPYNEQFF
NA	NA	TRBV5-4	TRBJ1-1	TGTGCCAGCAGACCGACTCTGAACACTGAAGCTTTCTTT	CASRPTLNTEAFF
NA	NA	TRBV29-1	TRBJ1-4	TGCAGCGCCGTTGACGTGGGGAATGAAAAACTGTTTTTT	CSAVDVGNEKLFF
NA	NA	TRBV4-3	TRBJ1-1	TGCGCCAGCAGCCAAGATCAGGCAACCCCTTGGGACACTGAAGCTTTCTTT	CASSQDQATPWDTEAFF
NA	NA	TRBV19	TRBJ1-1	TGTGCCAGTAGTGTTACAGGGACTGAAGCTTTCTTT	CASSVTGTEAFF
NA	NA	TRBV24-1	TRBJ2-5	TGTGCCACCAGTGATTTCCCCAACAACCAAGAGACCCAGTACTTC	CATSDFPNNQETQYF
NA	NA	TRBV7-8	TRBJ1-3	TGTGCCAGCAGCTTAGCTCTTAACTCTGGAAACACCATATATTTT	CASSLALNSGNTIYF
NA	TRBD1	TRBV30	TRBJ2-3	TGTGCCTGGGACTCCGGGACAGGGGTAGATACGCAGTATTTT	CAWDSGTGVDTQYF
NA	NA	TRBV19	TRBJ1-1	TGTGCCAGTAGTATATCCTCGGGCACTGAAGCTTTCTTT	CASSISSGTEAFF
once	NA	TRBV7-9	TRBJ2-1	TGTGCCAGCAGCCCATCAGGCCAACCTTACAATGAGCAGTTCTTC	CASSPSGQPYNEQFF